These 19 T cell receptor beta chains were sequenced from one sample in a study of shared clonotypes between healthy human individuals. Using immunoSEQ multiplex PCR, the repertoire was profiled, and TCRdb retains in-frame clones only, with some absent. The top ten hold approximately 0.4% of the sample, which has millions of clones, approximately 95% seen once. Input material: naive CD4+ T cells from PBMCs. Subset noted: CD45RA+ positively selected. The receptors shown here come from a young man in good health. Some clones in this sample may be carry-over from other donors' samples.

The CDR3 reads CASSPGDRANLQETQYF. The CDR3 coding sequence is TGTGCCAGCAGCCCCGGGGACAGGGCGAATCTTCAAGAGACCCAGTACTTC. The rearrangement joins TRBV14 to TRBJ2-5, with 9 bases identical to TRBD1. V was clipped by 4 bases and J by 2 bases; unmatched bases: 11. Germline values: CDR1 SGHDN, CDR2 FVKESK. The CDR3 is 17 amino acids.

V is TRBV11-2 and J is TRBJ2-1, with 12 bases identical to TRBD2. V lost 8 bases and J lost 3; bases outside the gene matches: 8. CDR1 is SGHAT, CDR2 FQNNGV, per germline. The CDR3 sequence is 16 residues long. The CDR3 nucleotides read TGTGCCAGCCGACTAGCGGGAGCTAAGAACTACAATGAGCAGTTCTTC. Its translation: CASRLAGAKNYNEQFF.

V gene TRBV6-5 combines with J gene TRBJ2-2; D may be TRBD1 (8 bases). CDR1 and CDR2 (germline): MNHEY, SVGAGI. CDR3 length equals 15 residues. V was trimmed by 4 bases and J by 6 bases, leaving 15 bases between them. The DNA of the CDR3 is TGTGCCAGCAGTTTTGGACAGGGAGGGTCCGGGGAGCTGTTTTTT. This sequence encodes CASSFGQGGSGELFF.

Written as DNA, the CDR3 is TGTGCCAGCAGCTCGGACAGGGTGATGTATACTGAAGCTTTCTTT. Translating gives CASSSDRVMYTEAFF. V and J are TRBV7-2 and TRBJ1-1; 8 bases line up with TRBD1. Germline CDR1 reads SGHTA; CDR2 reads FQGNSA. The CDR3 contains 15 residues. After removal of 4 bases from V and 5 bases from J, the junction contained 9 bases not matched to a gene.

The CDR3 here is CASSLGASRGRNEQFF. CDR3 nucleotides: TGTGCCAGCAGCTTAGGCGCGTCGAGGGGCCGTAATGAGCAGTTCTTC. The chain carries TRBV11-3 and TRBJ2-1, with D possibly called TRBD1 or TRBD2 (5 bases each). CDR1 and CDR2 (germline): SGHNT, YENEEA. Trimming left V 1 base short and J 7 bases short, with 17 bases between. The CDR3 has 16 amino acids. The variable domain in full, completed from reference TRBV11-3 and TRBJ2-1, reads EAGVVQSPRYKIIEKKQPVAFWCNPISGHNTLYWYLQNLGQGPELLIRYENEEAVDDSQLPKDRFSAERLKGVDSTLKIQPAELGDSAVYLCASSLGASRGRNEQFFGPGTRLTVL.

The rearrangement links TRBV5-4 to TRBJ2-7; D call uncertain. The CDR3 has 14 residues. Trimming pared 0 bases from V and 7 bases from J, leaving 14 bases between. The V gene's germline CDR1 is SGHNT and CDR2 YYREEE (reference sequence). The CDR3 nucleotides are TGTGCCAGCAGCTTGGAGGCCGGTCCAGGTGAGCAGTACTTC. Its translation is CASSLEAGPGEQYF.

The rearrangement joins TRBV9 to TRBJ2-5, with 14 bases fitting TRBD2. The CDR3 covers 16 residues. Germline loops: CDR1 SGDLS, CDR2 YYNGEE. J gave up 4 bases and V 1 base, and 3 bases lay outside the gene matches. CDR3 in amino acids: CASSVRGLAGVETQYF. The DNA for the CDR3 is TGTGCCAGCAGCGTAAGGGGACTAGCGGGAGTAGAGACCCAGTACTTC. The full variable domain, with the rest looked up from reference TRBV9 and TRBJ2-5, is DSGVTQTPKHLITATGQRVTLRCSPRSGDLSVYWYQQSLDQGLQFLIQYYNGEERAKGNILERFSAQQFPDLHSELNLSSLELGDSALYFCASSVRGLAGVETQYFGPGTRLLVL.

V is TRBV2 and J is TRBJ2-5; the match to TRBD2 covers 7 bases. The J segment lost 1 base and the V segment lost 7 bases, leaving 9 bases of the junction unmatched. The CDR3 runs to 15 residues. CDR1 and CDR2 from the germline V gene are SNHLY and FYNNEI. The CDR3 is CASISERGIQETQYF. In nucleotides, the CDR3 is TGTGCCAGCATTTCCGAGCGGGGCATCCAAGAGACCCAGTACTTC.

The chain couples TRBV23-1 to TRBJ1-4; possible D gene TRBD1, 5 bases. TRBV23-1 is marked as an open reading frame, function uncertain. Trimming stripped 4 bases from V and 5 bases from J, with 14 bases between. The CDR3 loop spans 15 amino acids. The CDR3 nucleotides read TGCGCCAGCAGTCCAGGGACTGGGGGGAATGAAAAACTGTTTTTT. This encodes CASSPGTGGNEKLFF.

As DNA, the CDR3 is TGTGCCAGCAGGAGACACTCCCTAGACTCTGGGGCCAACGTCCTGACTTTC. Protein: CASRRHSLDSGANVLTF. The J gene is TRBJ2-6, the V gene TRBV5-8; D gene ambiguous. The CDR3 sequence is 17 residues long. Germline assignment: CDR1 SGHTS and CDR2 YDEGEE. Trimming shortened V by 5 bases and J by 0 bases, and 15 bases separated the two germline ends. Looking up the rest from reference TRBV5-8 and TRBJ2-6 gives the full variable domain: EAGVTQSPTHLIKTRGQQATLRCSPISGHTSVYWYQQALGLGLQFLLWYDEGEERNRGNFPPRFSGRQFPNYSSELNVNALELEDSALYLCASRRHSLDSGANVLTFGAGSRLTVL.

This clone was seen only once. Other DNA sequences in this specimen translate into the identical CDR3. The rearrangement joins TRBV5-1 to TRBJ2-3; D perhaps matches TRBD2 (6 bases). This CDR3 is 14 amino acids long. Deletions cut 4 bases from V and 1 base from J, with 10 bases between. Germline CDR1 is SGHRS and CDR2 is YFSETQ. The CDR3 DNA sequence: TGCGCCAGCAGCCGCGGGACGGGCACAGATACGCAGTATTTT. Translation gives CASSRGTGTDTQYF. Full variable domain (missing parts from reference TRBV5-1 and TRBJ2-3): KAGVTQTPRYLIKTRGQQVTLSCSPISGHRSVSWYQQTPGQGLQFLFEYFSETQRNKGNFPGRFSGRQFSNSRSEMNVSTLELGDSALYLCASSRGTGTDTQYFGPGTRLTVL.

The CDR3 sequence: CASSQVGTGSYEQYF. CDR3 nucleotide sequence: TGTGCCAGCAGCCAGGTGGGGACAGGGTCCTACGAGCAGTACTTC. The rearrangement uses TRBV7-3 and TRBJ2-7; 9 bases line up with TRBD1. The CDR3 sequence is 15 residues long. Per the germline V gene, CDR1 is SGHTA and CDR2 is FQGTGA. V lost 5 bases and J lost 1; bases outside the gene matches: 6.

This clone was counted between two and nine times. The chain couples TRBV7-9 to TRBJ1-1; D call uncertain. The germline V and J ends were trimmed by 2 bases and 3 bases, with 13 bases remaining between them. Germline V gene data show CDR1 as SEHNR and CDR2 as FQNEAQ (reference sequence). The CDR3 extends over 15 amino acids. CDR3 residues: CASSLWVGRHTEAFF. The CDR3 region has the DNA TGTGCCAGCAGCTTATGGGTGGGGAGGCACACTGAAGCTTTCTTT.

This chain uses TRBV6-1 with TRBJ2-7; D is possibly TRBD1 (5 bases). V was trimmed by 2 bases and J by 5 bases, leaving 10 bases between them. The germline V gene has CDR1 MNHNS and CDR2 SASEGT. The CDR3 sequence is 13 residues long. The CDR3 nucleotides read TGTGCCAGCAGTGAAATTGAAGGGGACGAGCAGTACTTC. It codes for CASSEIEGDEQYF.

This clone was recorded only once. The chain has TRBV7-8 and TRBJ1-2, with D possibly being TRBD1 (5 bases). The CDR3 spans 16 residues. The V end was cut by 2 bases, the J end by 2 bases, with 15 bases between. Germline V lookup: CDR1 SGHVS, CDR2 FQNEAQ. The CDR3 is CASSLLGGETNYGYTF. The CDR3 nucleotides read TGTGCCAGCAGCTTACTTGGAGGGGAGACAAACTATGGCTACACCTTC.

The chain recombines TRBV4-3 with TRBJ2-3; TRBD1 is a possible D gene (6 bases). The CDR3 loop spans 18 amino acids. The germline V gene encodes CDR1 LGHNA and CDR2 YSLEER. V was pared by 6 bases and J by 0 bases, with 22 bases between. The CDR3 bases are TGCGCCAGCAGTGACAGGCCTCGCGGGCCTCCTAGCACAGATACGCAGTATTTT. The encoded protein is CASSDRPRGPPSTDTQYF.

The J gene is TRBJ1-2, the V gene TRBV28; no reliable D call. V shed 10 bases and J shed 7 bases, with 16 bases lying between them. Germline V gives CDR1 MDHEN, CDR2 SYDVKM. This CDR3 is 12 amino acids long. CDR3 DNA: TGTGCCACCGCCCGGATTAAGGCTGGCTACACCTTC. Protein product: CATARIKAGYTF.

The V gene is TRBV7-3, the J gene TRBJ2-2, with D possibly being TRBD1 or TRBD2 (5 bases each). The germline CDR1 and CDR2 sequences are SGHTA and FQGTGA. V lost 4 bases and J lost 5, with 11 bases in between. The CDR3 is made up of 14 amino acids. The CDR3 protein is CASSWGRTTGELFF. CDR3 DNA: TGTGCCAGCAGCTGGGGACGGACAACCGGGGAGCTGTTTTTT. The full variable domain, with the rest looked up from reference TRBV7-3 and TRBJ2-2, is GAGVSQTPSNKVTEKGKYVELRCDPISGHTALYWYRQSLGQGPEFLIYFQGTGAADDSGLPNDRFFAVRPEGSVSTLKIQRTERGDSAVYLCASSWGRTTGELFFGEGSRLTVL.

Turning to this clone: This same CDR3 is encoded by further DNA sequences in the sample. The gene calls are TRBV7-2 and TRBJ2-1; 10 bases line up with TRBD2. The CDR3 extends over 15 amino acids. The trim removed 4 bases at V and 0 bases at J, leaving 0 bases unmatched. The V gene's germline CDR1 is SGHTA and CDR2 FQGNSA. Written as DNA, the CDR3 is TGTGCCAGCAGCTCTAGCGGGGGCTCCTACAATGAGCAGTTCTTC. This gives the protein CASSSSGGSYNEQFF.